This T cell receptor (beta chain) was sequenced during a study of Tregs in tolerant kidney transplant recipients. About this clone itself: As yet, its antigen is unknown.

Related graft donors supplied nonmyeloablative bone marrow transplants, and mixed chimerism was transient. Thawed PBMCs were FACS-sorted into unstimulated CD4+CD25+CD127- regulatory T cells, CD4+CD25- non-regulatory cells, CD4 and CD8 cells. Generated by immunoSEQ multiplex PCR, the TCRdb table keeps only in-frame clones and is missing some. This sample has approximately 47,000 clones, with around 90% found just once. General study findings and limits: Donor-specific Treg expansion exceeded global Treg expansion in tolerant patients, suggesting antigen drive. Biological reproducibility was not directly addressed in this study.

This sample comprised CD8+ T cells from blood (PBMCs), obtained 12 months after the transplant. The TCR comes from a human patient who received a combined kidney and bone marrow transplant. Some T cells may possibly be graft donor cells.

The CDR3 coding sequence is TGTGCCAGCAGTTACTCCGGGGGGGGAACAGATACGCAGTATTTT. This codes for CASSYSGGGTDTQYF. The V and J genes are TRBV6-5 and TRBJ2-3; 8 bases map to TRBD2. The CDR3 contains 15 residues. Germline lookup yields CDR1 MNHEY and CDR2 SVGAGI. Germline trimming cut 0 bases from V and 3 bases from J; bases unmatched to any gene: 2.